These 5 T cell receptor beta chains originate from one sample sequenced in a study of blood T cell repertoires in COVID-19. Assay used: immunoSEQ multiplex PCR; TCRdb lists only in-frame clones, some missing. Here the sample spans some 250,000 clones, roughly nine tenths being singletons. Material for sequencing was PBMCs or T cells enriched from blood (not recorded which). These receptors were obtained from a human donor in a cohort exposed to, infected with or recovered from COVID-19 (not recorded which). The donor label of this sample is uncertain.

The V call is TRBV29-1, the J call TRBJ1-4, with 7 bases that match TRBD1. The trim removed 5 bases at V and 7 bases at J, leaving 10 bases unmatched. Germline V CDR1 and CDR2: SQVTM, ANQGSEA. This CDR3 region has 14 residues. The CDR3 spells CSVFADRSGEKLFF. CDR3 nucleotides: TGCAGCGTTTTCGCGGACAGGTCGGGTGAAAAACTGTTTTTT.

The gene calls are TRBV9 and TRBJ2-1; perhaps TRBD2 as D (5 bases). CDR3 size: 13 residues. Trimming cost V 7 bases and J 5 bases, with 13 bases left between them. Per the germline V gene, CDR1 is SGDLS and CDR2 is YYNGEE. CDR3 loop: CASATGVNNEQFF. As DNA, the CDR3 is TGTGCCAGCGCCACCGGGGTAAACAATGAGCAGTTCTTC.

This rearrangement joins TRBV4-1 to TRBJ1-5, with D tentatively TRBD1 (5 bases). The germline V gene encodes CDR1 MGHRA and CDR2 YSYEKL. The CDR3 contains 17 residues. Trimming removed 0 bases from V and 6 bases from J, with 18 bases in between. The CDR3 DNA reads as TGCGCCAGCAGCCAAGACAGGGTCGGAGCTGCAAGTCAGCCCCAGCATTTT. Protein sequence: CASSQDRVGAASQPQHF.

This clone has a single count. The genes are TRBV5-5 and TRBJ1-6; TRBD1 matches 7 bases. Germline values: CDR1 SGHKS, CDR2 YYEKEE (reference sequence). The V and J ends lost 4 bases and 8 bases, in that order; junction bases with no gene match: 18. The CDR3 contains 18 residues. For the CDR3, the DNA is TGTGCCAGCAGCCAAAGACAGGGTATTGGTGGGGGAGATTCACCCCTCCACTTT. It yields the protein CASSQRQGIGGGDSPLHF.

This chain links TRBV7-2 with TRBJ1-1, with a weak D call TRBD1 (5 bases). The germline V and J ends were trimmed by 3 bases and 7 bases, with 12 bases remaining between them. Germline CDR1 SGHTA, CDR2 FQGNSA. The CDR3 sequence is 13 residues long. CDR3 region: CASSFTQGYEAFF. DNA for the CDR3: TGTGCCAGCAGCTTCACCCAGGGATATGAAGCTTTCTTT.